A single sample gave rise to the 27 T cell receptor beta chains below, sequenced in a study of blood T cell repertoires in COVID-19. Profiling relied on immunoSEQ multiplex PCR, and the TCRdb table lists in-frame clones only, not all of them. The table has roughly 250,000 clones, around nine tenths seen once. Sequences were obtained from peripheral blood. The receptors here all came from a man between 25 and 39 years old with acute or convalescent COVID-19.

The chain employs TRBV12-2 and TRBJ1-5; the table names TRBD1, a call not compared with the DNA. TRBV12-2 is a known pseudogene. There are 13 residues in the CDR3. For the CDR3, the DNA is TGTGCAAGTAGTAGGGGGCGGTGTCAGCCCCAGCATTTT. Residues: CASSRGRCQPQHF.

This chain uses TRBV20-1 with TRBJ2-5, with D possibly being TRBD1 (6 bases). Germline values: CDR1 DFQATT, CDR2 SNEGSKA (reference sequence). The CDR3 runs to 11 residues. V was clipped by 6 bases and J by 5 bases, with 10 bases between them. The CDR3 spells CSAEQGETQYF. For the CDR3, the DNA is TGCAGTGCGGAACAGGGCGAGACCCAGTACTTC.

V is TRBV6-1 and J is TRBJ2-7, with 9 nucleotides matching TRBD2. The V and J ends lost 0 bases and 4 bases, in that order; junction bases with no gene match: 7. Germline V CDR1 and CDR2: MNHNS, SASEGT. The CDR3 has 16 residues. The CDR3 nucleotides are TGTGCCAGCAGTGAAGCTAAAAACGCGGGGGGGTACGAGCAGTACTTC. Its protein is CASSEAKNAGGYEQYF.

The chain carries TRBV21-1 and TRBJ2-1; the table's D call of TRBD2 was not tested on the DNA. TRBV21-1 is a pseudogene segment. The CDR3 is made up of 18 amino acids. The CDR3 coding sequence is TGTGCCAGCAGCAAAGGCCCCTCTAGCGGGAGCCCCTACAATGAGCAGTTCTTC. This codes for CASSKGPSSGSPYNEQFF.

This chain uses TRBV5-5 with TRBJ2-1; 7 positions agree with TRBD2. The CDR3 spans 17 residues. Germline V gene sequence: CDR1 SGHKS, CDR2 YYEKEE (reference sequence). Trimming took 4 bases from V and 1 from J; bases not matched to a gene: 11. This chain's CDR3 is CASSPLLAIGSYNEQFF. CDR3 bases: TGTGCCAGCAGCCCCTTACTAGCGATCGGTTCCTACAATGAGCAGTTCTTC.

The rearrangement joins TRBV12-3 or TRBV12-4 to TRBJ1-1; D gene ambiguous. This CDR3 comprises 12 residues. V shed 10 bases and J shed 1 base, with 10 bases lying between them. This chain's CDR3 is CATRFRNTEAFF. The CDR3 bases are TGTGCCACTCGATTCAGGAACACTGAAGCTTTCTTT.

V is TRBV25-1 and J is TRBJ1-3; tentatively, D is TRBD1 (5 bases). The CDR3 has 13 residues. The germline V and J ends were trimmed by 0 bases and 7 bases, with 7 bases remaining between them. Germline loops: CDR1 MGHDK, CDR2 SYGVNS. This chain's CDR3 is CASSEYGGNTIYF. In nucleotides, the CDR3 is TGTGCCAGCAGTGAATATGGGGGGAACACCATATATTTT.

The sample holds a few counts of this clone. J is TRBJ1-1 and V is TRBV28; D ambiguous. CDR3 length equals 14 residues. The germline V gene encodes CDR1 MDHEN and CDR2 SYDVKM. V was shortened by 2 bases and J by 2 bases, with 9 bases between the two germline ends. In DNA form, the CDR3 reads TGTGCCAGCAGTTTAGAAACAGCCAACACTGAAGCTTTCTTT. Its translation is CASSLETANTEAFF.

The sample holds one count of this clone. This chain joins TRBV21-1 and TRBJ2-3; the DNA was not used to check the table's D call, TRBD1. TRBV21-1 corresponds to a pseudogene. CDR3 size: 15 residues. The CDR3 region is CASSPRRQGPDTQYF. The CDR3 region has the DNA TGTGCCAGCAGCCCCCGGAGACAGGGTCCAGATACGCAGTATTTT.

This chain joins TRBV28 and TRBJ1-6; TRBD1 might be the D (5 bases). With 6 bases removed from V and 7 bases from J, the gap between germline ends came to 19 bases. This CDR3 has 16 amino acids. CDR1 and CDR2 from the germline V gene are MDHEN and SYDVKM. The CDR3 sequence is CASSPYGGILNSPLHF. The CDR3 DNA sequence: TGTGCCAGCAGCCCCTATGGGGGGATTCTAAATTCACCCCTCCACTTT.

V is TRBV6-5 and J is TRBJ2-1, with D possibly matching TRBD2 (6 bases). The CDR3 totals 15 residues. Germline CDR1 and CDR2: MNHEY and SVGAGI. V was cut by 8 bases and J by 1 base, with 15 bases left in between. CDR3 protein: CASRLDFPSYNEQFF. The CDR3 DNA is TGTGCCAGCCGACTAGACTTCCCTTCCTACAATGAGCAGTTCTTC.

V and J are TRBV5-4 and TRBJ2-1, with TRBD1 identical over 7 bases. Unmatched junction bases numbered 4, after V lost 2 bases and J lost 8 bases. Germline V gene data show CDR1 as SGHNT and CDR2 as YYREEE (reference sequence). This CDR3 spans 13 amino acids. CDR3 sequence reads: CASSLVGGDEQFF. CDR3 DNA: TGTGCCAGCAGCTTAGTAGGGGGCGATGAGCAGTTCTTC.

The chain links TRBV6-5 to TRBJ2-7; 7 nucleotides match TRBD1. The germline gives CDR1 MNHEY, CDR2 SVGAGI. The CDR3 is made up of 15 amino acids. The ends lost 0 bases at V and 4 bases at J; junction bases unmatched: 6. CDR3 region: CASSYSGRGSYEQYF. In nucleotides, the CDR3 is TGTGCCAGCAGTTACTCGGGCAGGGGGAGTTACGAGCAGTACTTC.

The chain is built from TRBV28 and TRBJ1-1, with 9 bases aligning to TRBD1. V shed 6 bases and J 0 bases; nucleotides not matched to a gene: 8. This CDR3 has 16 amino acids. The germline V gene has CDR1 MDHEN and CDR2 SYDVKM. The chain's CDR3 is CASRSDRGPMNTEAFF. CDR3 DNA sequence: TGTGCCAGCAGGTCGGACAGGGGACCGATGAACACTGAAGCTTTCTTT.

The genes are TRBV28 and TRBJ2-3; 7 positions match TRBD2. The CDR3 length is 15 residues. CDR1 is MDHEN and CDR2 is SYDVKM in the germline V gene. V was clipped by 7 bases and J by 5 bases; unmatched bases: 12. The DNA for the CDR3 is TGTGCCAGCATCCAAAGCGGGGTAGCAGTAGATACGCAGTATTTT. Translated, it gives CASIQSGVAVDTQYF. Using reference TRBV28 and TRBJ2-3 for the parts outside the CDR3, the full variable domain is DVKVTQSSRYLVKRTGEKVFLECVQDMDHENMFWYRQDPGLGLRLIYFSYDVKMKEKGDIPEGYSVSREKKERFSLILESASTNQTSMYLCASIQSGVAVDTQYFGPGTRLTVL.

This clone appeared a few times. The same CDR3 arises from other DNA sequences in this sample as well. The chain employs TRBV20-1 and TRBJ1-5; 7 bases fit TRBD1. Per the germline V gene, CDR1 is DFQATT and CDR2 is SNEGSKA (reference sequence). The CDR3 length is 13 residues. The junction had 7 bases not matched to a gene; V was cut back by 6 bases and J by 5 bases. This CDR3 is CSASGTADQPQHF. Here the CDR3 DNA reads TGCAGTGCCAGTGGGACAGCGGATCAGCCCCAGCATTTT.

J is TRBJ2-4 and V is TRBV4-2; D possibly corresponds to TRBD2 (6 bases). The length of the CDR3 is 15 residues. Germline CDR1 LGHNA, CDR2 YNFKEQ. Trimming shortened V by 2 bases and J by 7 bases, and 15 bases separated the two germline ends. CDR3 loop: CASSQPGEGWNIQYF. CDR3 bases: TGTGCCAGCAGCCAACCGGGAGAGGGGTGGAACATTCAGTACTTC.

In its sample, this clone was seen once. The rearrangement links TRBV3-1 (or the pseudogene TRBV3-2) to TRBJ2-2; TRBD2 matches at 10 bases. Unmatched junction bases numbered 7, after V lost 5 bases and J lost 7 bases. The CDR3 totals 15 residues. In germline, CDR1 is LGHDT, CDR2 YNNKEL (reference sequence). The CDR3 nucleotides read TGTGCCAGCAGCTCAAAGGGACTAGCGCTCGGGGAGCTGTTTTTT. It specifies CASSSKGLALGELFF.

The chain links TRBV29-1 to TRBJ1-1; D ambiguous. There are 11 residues in the CDR3. V lost 4 bases and J lost 7, with 10 bases in between. The germline CDR1 and CDR2 sequences are SQVTM and ANQGSEA. CDR3 DNA: TGCAGCGTTGTGTTTGTCTATGAAGCTTTCTTT. Amino acids: CSVVFVYEAFF.

The genes are TRBV7-8 and TRBJ2-6, with TRBD1 matching over 11 bases. Per germline, CDR1 SGHVS and CDR2 FQNEAQ. The CDR3 extends over 18 amino acids. J was trimmed by 0 bases and V by 5 bases; bases with no gene match: 6. The CDR3 bases are TGTGCCAGCAGCGACCGGACAGGGGGCAGCTCTGGGGCCAACGTCCTGACTTTC. Encoded protein: CASSDRTGGSSGANVLTF.

This chain links TRBV7-9 with TRBJ1-2, with a weak D call TRBD1 (6 bases). Germline CDR1 is SEHNR and CDR2 is FQNEAQ (reference sequence). The CDR3 contains 13 residues. V lost 7 bases and J lost 1, with 10 bases in between. CDR3 region: CASTDRINYGYTF. The CDR3 nucleotides are TGTGCCAGCACCGACAGGATTAACTATGGCTACACCTTC.

The chain couples TRBV15 to TRBJ2-1; 9 positions match TRBD2. CDR1 is LNHNV, CDR2 YYDKDF, per germline (reference sequence). The junction had 8 bases not matched to a gene; V was cut back by 0 bases and J by 8 bases. The length of the CDR3 is 16 residues. Here the CDR3 reads CATSRDYSGRGHEQFF. In DNA form, the CDR3 reads TGTGCCACCAGCAGAGATTATAGCGGGAGAGGGCATGAGCAGTTCTTC.

The rearrangement links TRBV18 to TRBJ2-3; D gene ambiguous. In germline, CDR1 is KGHSH, CDR2 LQKENI. Trimming took 4 bases from V and 4 from J, leaving 6 bases between them. The CDR3 totals 12 residues. The CDR3 protein is CASSLESDTQYF. CDR3 bases: TGTGCCAGCTCACTGGAGTCAGATACGCAGTATTTT.

The V and J genes are TRBV4-2 and TRBJ2-5; maybe TRBD1 (5 bases). CDR1 LGHNA and CDR2 YNFKEQ come from the germline V gene. Trimming pared 0 bases from V and 5 bases from J, leaving 16 bases between. The CDR3 runs to 16 residues. CDR3 bases: TGTGCCAGCAGCCAAGAGGCTAGGCGGACATGGGAGACCCAGTACTTC. Protein product: CASSQEARRTWETQYF.

This clone was seen a handful of times. The sample carries other DNA sequences with the same CDR3. The chain is built from TRBV9 and TRBJ1-4; 7 bases match TRBD1. Per germline, CDR1 SGDLS and CDR2 YYNGEE. This CDR3 comprises 17 residues. With 3 bases clipped from V and 4 bases from J, the junction kept 12 bases outside the gene matches. CDR3 region: CASSASGGTVINEKLFF. Here the CDR3 DNA reads TGTGCCAGCAGCGCAAGTGGGGGGACAGTGATTAATGAAAAACTGTTTTTT.

This clone was observed once. The rearrangement links TRBV10-1 to TRBJ2-1, with 7 positions matching TRBD2. Germline V gene sequence: CDR1 WNHNN, CDR2 SYGVQD (reference sequence). Unmatched junction bases numbered 10, after V lost 8 bases and J lost 15 bases. The CDR3 loop spans 11 amino acids. The CDR3 DNA follows: TGCGCCAGCGGCCCCGGACTAGTGATGTTCTTC. The encoded protein is CASGPGLVMFF.

The chain combines TRBV10-1 with TRBJ2-7; D might be TRBD2 (6 bases). Per the germline V gene, CDR1 is WNHNN and CDR2 is SYGVQD (reference sequence). Trimming cost V 4 bases and J 11 bases, with 18 bases left between them. This CDR3 region has 13 residues. CDR3: CASSVWGGTREYF. Written as DNA, the CDR3 is TGCGCCAGCAGTGTGTGGGGCGGGACCAGGGAGTACTTC.